This T cell receptor (beta chain) derives from a study of control samples from healthy donors and cancer patients. The protocol was immunoSEQ multiplex PCR, while the TCRdb copy is restricted to in-frame clones and leaves out a portion. The table has roughly 200,000 clones, approximately 90% seen once. Sequencing was carried out using blood. This TCR derives from a man aged 25 to 40 in good health.

The CDR3 protein is CASSQDLLLAGSTDTQYF. CDR3 nucleotides: TGTGCCAGCAGCCAAGACCTCCTTTTAGCGGGGTCCACAGATACGCAGTATTTT. The rearrangement links TRBV3-1 (or the pseudogene TRBV3-2) to TRBJ2-3; 8 bases are a match to TRBD2. V lost 0 bases and J lost 2; bases outside the gene matches: 10. The CDR3 consists of 18 residues. CDR1 and CDR2 from the germline V gene are LGHDT and YNNKEL (reference sequence).